The present T cell receptor (beta chain) was sequenced within a study of metastatic and nonmetastatic thyroid tumors. The wider study: Comparison of repertoires was carried out across blood and tumor or nodule tissue from malignant and benign thyroid patients. General observations from the study: Patients with malignant thyroid tumors reportedly had significantly higher TCR beta diversity than those with benign nodules, in blood and tumor.

TCRdb re-called clones from the PCR reads using MiXCR. The sample has fewer than 40,000 clones, roughly 36% seen once. Among the patients, none had received any treatment before thyroid surgery. This clone was counted only a few times. As yet, its antigen is unknown. The length of the CDR3 is 15 residues. Trimming took off 3 bases at V and 6 bases at J, with 16 bases between the two ends. Germline values: CDR1 MNHNY, CDR2 SVGAGI (reference sequence). V gene TRBV6-6 combines with J gene TRBJ2-3; D unclear. This receptor was identified in a female donor with papillary thyroid cancer or a benign thyroid nodule (not recorded which). Some clones in this sample may be carry-over from other donors' samples. Sequenced material: tumor tissue. This CDR3 is CASSYRGRFSDTQYF. Here the CDR3 DNA reads TGTGCCAGCAGTTATAGAGGCAGGTTCAGTGATACGCAGTATTTT.